This T cell receptor beta chain was recorded in a study of T cell responses to AZD1222 COVID-19 vaccine. Here immunoSEQ multiplex PCR was the method, and the copy in TCRdb shows in-frame clones only, minus some. This table holds over 100,000 clones, roughly nine tenths found once. This clone was recorded only once. Germline CDR1 reads SGHTA; CDR2 reads FQGNSA. The CDR3 runs to 13 residues. The ends were cut back, 2 bases at V and 1 base at J, with 5 bases in the middle. The source was peripheral blood, collected 28 days after the second dose of the MenACWY control vaccine. V and J are TRBV7-2 and TRBJ2-5; D is unresolved. This receptor was obtained from an adult who received the MenACWY meningococcal vaccine as a control. CDR3 in DNA: TGTGCCAGCAGCTTAACCCCCCAAGAGACCCAGTACTTC. Protein sequence: CASSLTPQETQYF.